These T cell receptor beta chains were read from a single sample in a study of chemoradiotherapy in HPV16-positive cancers. This table comes from immunoSEQ multiplex PCR, and its TCRdb copy is limited to in-frame clones, with some not included. Here the sample spans roughly 5,000 clones, roughly 84% being singletons. The input for sequencing was tumor tissue, taken from a patient who underwent chemoradiotherapy. The receptors shown here come from a human donor with HPV-associated anogenital cancer. CDR3s include the opening cysteine and the closing phenylalanine or tryptophan. A D gene is named only where the DNA matches it firmly. The listing skips clone size in some rows; elsewhere it reads once, few, many or a size class.

TRBJ2-5	.	.	TRBV6-1	TGTGCCAGCTCTATTGGAGCGGTCCAAGAGACCCAGTACTTC	CASSIGAVQETQYF
TRBJ1-1	.	.	TRBV7-9	TGTGCCAGTGGGGGGAGAAACACTGAAGCTTTCTTT	CASGGRNTEAFF
TRBJ2-1	.	once	TRBV7-9	TGTGCCAGCAGCCGGGACTCTAACAATGAGCAGTTCTTC	CASSRDSNNEQFF
TRBJ1-5	.	.	TRBV6-1	TGTGCCAGCAGTGAAGCGTATAGTAGGGCAGCTCATCAGCCCCAGCATTTT	CASSEAYSRAAHQPQHF
TRBJ2-4	.	.	TRBV27	TGTGCCAGCAGATCGGGGGGCCGGGCCAAAAACATTCAGTACTTC	CASRSGGRAKNIQYF
TRBJ2-3	.	once	TRBV30	TGTGCCTGGAGTAGACTAGTAACAGATACGCAGTATTTT	CAWSRLVTDTQYF
TRBJ2-1	TRBD1	.	TRBV7-2	TGTGCCAGCAGCTTAACCCCTACAGGGGCCTTAGAGCAGTTCTTC	CASSLTPTGALEQFF
TRBJ1-3	.	few	TRBV10-1	TGCGCCAGCAGTGACAAGAGCTCTGGAAACACCATATATTTT	CASSDKSSGNTIYF
TRBJ2-5	TRBD2	.	TRBV9	TGTGCCAGCAGCGTAGGTGCGAGCGGGGGCTTCCAAGAGACCCAGTACTTC	CASSVGASGGFQETQYF
TRBJ2-1	TRBD2	once	TRBV27	TGTGCCAGCAGTTTGTCCCGCGTTCAGGGAGGGGACAATGAGCAGTTCTTC	CASSLSRVQGGDNEQFF
TRBJ2-5	TRBD2	.	TRBV4-1	TGCGCCAGCAGCCAAGGGGGCGGGGGTAGTTCAGAGACCCAGTACTTC	CASSQGGGGSSETQYF
TRBJ2-2	.	.	TRBV29-1	TGCAGCGTTCAGGGCGCGAACACCGGGGAGCTGTTTTTT	CSVQGANTGELFF
TRBJ1-2	.	.	TRBV6-5	TGTGCCAGCAGTGGGACGGGGAATGGCTACACCTTC	CASSGTGNGYTF
TRBJ2-3	TRBD2	.	TRBV2	TGTGCCAGCAGTGCAACTAGCGGGGGGCTGGGCACAGATACGCAGTATTTT	CASSATSGGLGTDTQYF
TRBJ2-5	TRBD2	.	TRBV5-5	TGTGCCAGCAGCTCGATAGCGGGGGGGCGAGAGACCCAGTACTTC	CASSSIAGGRETQYF
TRBJ1-6	.	.	TRBV7-2	TGTGCCAGCAGCACACAACAGGGAATCGGTTCACCCCTCCACTTT	CASSTQQGIGSPLHF
TRBJ1-5	TRBD1	.	TRBV19	TGTGCCAGTAACCCCCCGGACAGGGGTATCAATCAGCCCCAGCATTTT	CASNPPDRGINQPQHF
TRBJ2-6	.	.	TRBV7-8	TGTGCCAGCAGCTACCGATCGAAGGCTGGGGCCAACGTCCTGACTTTC	CASSYRSKAGANVLTF
TRBJ1-2	.	.	TRBV6-6	TGTGCCAGCACCCTCACGGGGCTGACTAACTATGGCTACACCTTC	CASTLTGLTNYGYTF
TRBJ1-1	.	.	TRBV5-4	TGTGCCAGCACTCTCAGGGGAGTGAACACTGAAGCTTTCTTT	CASTLRGVNTEAFF
TRBJ2-6	.	.	TRBV5-5	TGTGCCAGCAGCTTATTGGAGCAGGGCGGCTCTGGGGCCAACGTCCTGACTTTC	CASSLLEQGGSGANVLTF
TRBJ1-3	TRBD1	.	TRBV27	TGTGCCAGCAGTCGCGCCGGGACAGGGGGCGGTGGAAACACCATATATTTT	CASSRAGTGGGGNTIYF
TRBJ2-5	TRBD2	.	TRBV7-7	TGTGCCAGCAGCCAGGGACTAGCGGGGCTCCGGGGGCACGAGACCCAGTACTTC	CASSQGLAGLRGHETQYF
TRBJ2-1	TRBD2	.	TRBV7-9	TGTGCCAGCAGCTTAGGTTCCGGGACTAGCAATGAGCAGTTCTTC	CASSLGSGTSNEQFF
TRBJ1-1	.	few	TRBV14	TGTGCCAGCAGCCAAGTCGGTAACACTGAAGCTTTCTTT	CASSQVGNTEAFF
TRBJ2-2	.	.	TRBV11-2	TGTGCCAGCAGGCCCACCGGGGGTACGAACACCGGGGAGCTGTTTTTT	CASRPTGGTNTGELFF
TRBJ1-1	.	.	TRBV6-5	TGTGCCAGCACCCAGTCGGCGGGCCGGACTGAAGCTTTCTTT	CASTQSAGRTEAFF
TRBJ2-5	.	.	TRBV5-6	TGTGCCAGCATGGGGCCCCAAGAGACCCAGTACTTC	CASMGPQETQYF
TRBJ2-5	.	.	TRBV7-6	TGTGCCAGCAGCTTAGGGGGGACCCAGTACTTC	CASSLGGTQYF
TRBJ2-2	.	.	TRBV5-1	TGCGCCAGCAGCTTGGGTGGACAGACCATTAACACCGGGGAGCTGTTTTTT	CASSLGGQTINTGELFF
TRBJ2-7	.	.	TRBV5-1	TGCGCCAGCAGCTTGAGTACCTCGTCCCGGGCGGGGGAGCAGTACTTC	CASSLSTSSRAGEQYF
TRBJ2-7	.	.	TRBV7-8	TGTGCCAGCAGCTTAGTCGTGTCTGGGGGAAGGTTCTACGAGCAGTACTTC	CASSLVVSGGRFYEQYF
TRBJ2-5	.	.	TRBV6-6	TGTGCCAGCAGTGAGGGTTGGGCCCAGTACTTC	CASSEGWAQYF
TRBJ2-3	.	.	TRBV5-1	TGCGCCAGCAGCTTGCCCTCGCTTAGCGGAAGCACAGATACGCAGTATTTT	CASSLPSLSGSTDTQYF
TRBJ1-6	.	.	TRBV6-1	TGTGCCAGCAGTTTACAGGGTAATAATTCACCCCTCCACTTT	CASSLQGNNSPLHF
TRBJ2-7	.	.	TRBV4-2	TGTGCCAGCAGCCAAGATCTGGACCCATATGCCTCCTACGAGCAGTACTTC	CASSQDLDPYASYEQYF
TRBJ2-1	.	.	TRBV9	TGTGCCAGCAGCGTAGCCCCGGGGGGCACAAAGTCGAATGAGCAGTTCTTC	CASSVAPGGTKSNEQFF
TRBJ2-7	TRBD2	.	TRBV27	TGTGCCAGCAGCCCGTACCTAGCGGGGGGGCAGGGCGAGCAGTACTTC	CASSPYLAGGQGEQYF
TRBJ1-1	.	.	TRBV5-8	TGTGCCAGCAGCCCACGGAGCACTGAAGCTTTCTTT	CASSPRSTEAFF
TRBJ1-4	.	.	TRBV4-3	TGCGCCAGCAGCCAATTTGGGAAAAAACTGTTTTTT	CASSQFGKKLFF
TRBJ2-7	TRBD1	.	TRBV6-5	TGTGCCAGCAGTACGGACAGGGGGCAGGTCGAGCAGTACTTC	CASSTDRGQVEQYF
TRBJ2-3	.	.	TRBV19	TGTGCCAGTAGTATAGCAGCGACAGGCCGATCCACAGATACGCAGTATTTT	CASSIAATGRSTDTQYF
TRBJ1-1	TRBD1	.	TRBV5-1	TGCGCCAGCAGCTGGGACAGGAACACTGAAGCTTTCTTT	CASSWDRNTEAFF
TRBJ2-1	.	.	TRBV11-3	TGTGCCAGCAGCCCGCAATCAGGGGACAATGAGCAGTTCTTC	CASSPQSGDNEQFF
TRBJ1-2	.	.	TRBV7-3	TGTGCCAGCAGCCCGGCGGACAGCATCTCCTATGGCTACACCTTC	CASSPADSISYGYTF
TRBJ1-4	TRBD1	.	TRBV5-1	TGCGCCAGCAGCTTAACCGGGACAGAGGAGTTTTTT	CASSLTGTEEFF
TRBJ1-4	.	few	TRBV4-1	TGCGCCAGCAGCCAGCATGGGTTGGGAGGGGAAAAACTGTTTTTT	CASSQHGLGGEKLFF
TRBJ1-6	.	.	TRBV18	TGTGCCAGCTCACCCGTTCGGACAGACAATTCACCCCTCCACTTT	CASSPVRTDNSPLHF
TRBJ1-2	TRBD1	.	TRBV5-1	TGCGCCAGCAGCCACGAGTCGGGACAGGGACGTGGCTACACCTTC	CASSHESGQGRGYTF
TRBJ1-2	TRBD1	.	TRBV29-1	TGCAGCGGGGGGACAGGGACCTATGGCTACACCTTC	CSGGTGTYGYTF
TRBJ2-3	.	.	TRBV19	TGTGCCAGTAGTATCGGCGGGGCCAGGGATACGCAGTATTTT	CASSIGGARDTQYF
TRBJ1-2	TRBD1	.	TRBV28	TGTGCCAGCAGTTTGGGAGGGGGCGCAAAGTATGGCTACACCTTC	CASSLGGGAKYGYTF
TRBJ1-5	TRBD1	.	TRBV30	TGTGCCTGGAGGCAGGGACAGAGCAATCAGCCCCAGCATTTT	CAWRQGQSNQPQHF
TRBJ1-2	.	.	TRBV7-2	TGTGCCAGCAGCTTAACGAAGGCCGCGGGCCTTAACTATGGCTACACCTTC	CASSLTKAAGLNYGYTF